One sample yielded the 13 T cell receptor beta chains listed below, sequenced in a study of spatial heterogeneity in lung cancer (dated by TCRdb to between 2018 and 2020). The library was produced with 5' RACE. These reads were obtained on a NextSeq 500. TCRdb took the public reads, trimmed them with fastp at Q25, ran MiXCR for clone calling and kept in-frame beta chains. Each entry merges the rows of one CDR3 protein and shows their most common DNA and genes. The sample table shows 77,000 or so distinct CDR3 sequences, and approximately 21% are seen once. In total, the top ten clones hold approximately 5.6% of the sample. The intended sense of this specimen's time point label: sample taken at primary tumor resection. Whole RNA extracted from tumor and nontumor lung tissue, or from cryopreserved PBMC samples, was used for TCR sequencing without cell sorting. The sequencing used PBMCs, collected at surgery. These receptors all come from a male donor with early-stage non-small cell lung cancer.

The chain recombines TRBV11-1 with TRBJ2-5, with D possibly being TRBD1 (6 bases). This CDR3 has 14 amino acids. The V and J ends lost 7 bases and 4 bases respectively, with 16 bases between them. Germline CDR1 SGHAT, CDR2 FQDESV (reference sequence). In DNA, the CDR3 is TGTGCCAGCAACCAGGGGCGATATGGAGAGACCCAGTACTTC. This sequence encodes CASNQGRYGETQYF.

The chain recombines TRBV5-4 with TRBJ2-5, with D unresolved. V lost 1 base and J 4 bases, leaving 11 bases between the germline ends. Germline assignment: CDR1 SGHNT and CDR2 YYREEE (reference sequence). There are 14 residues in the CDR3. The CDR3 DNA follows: TGTGCCAGCAGCTTGATTGGCGGCGGAGAGACCCAGTACTTC. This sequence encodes CASSLIGGGETQYF.

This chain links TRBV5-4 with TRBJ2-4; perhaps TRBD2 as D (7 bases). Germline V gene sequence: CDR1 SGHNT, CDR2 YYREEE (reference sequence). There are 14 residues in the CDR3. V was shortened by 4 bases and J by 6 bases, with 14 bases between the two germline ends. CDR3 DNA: TGTGCCAGCAGCCCCGGGGGGCTTGGAAACATTCAGTACTTC. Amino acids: CASSPGGLGNIQYF.

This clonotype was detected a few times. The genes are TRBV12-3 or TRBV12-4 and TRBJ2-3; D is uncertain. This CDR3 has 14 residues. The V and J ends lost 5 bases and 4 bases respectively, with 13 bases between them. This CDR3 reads CASSPAWSADTQYF. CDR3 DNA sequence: TGTGCCAGCAGTCCCGCATGGTCCGCAGATACGCAGTATTTT.

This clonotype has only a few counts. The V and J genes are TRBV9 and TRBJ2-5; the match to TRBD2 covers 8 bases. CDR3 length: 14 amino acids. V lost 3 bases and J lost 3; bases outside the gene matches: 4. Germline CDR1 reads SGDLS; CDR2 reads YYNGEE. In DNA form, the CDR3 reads TGTGCCAGCAGCGCGGGAGCGGGGGAAGAGACCCAGTACTTC. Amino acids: CASSAGAGEETQYF.

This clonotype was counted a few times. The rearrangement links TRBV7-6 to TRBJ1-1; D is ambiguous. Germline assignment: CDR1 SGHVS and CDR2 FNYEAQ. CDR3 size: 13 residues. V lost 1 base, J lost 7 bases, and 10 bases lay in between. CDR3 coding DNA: TGTGCCAGCAGCTTAGGCGGAGGATTTGAAGCTTTCTTT. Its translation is CASSLGGGFEAFF.

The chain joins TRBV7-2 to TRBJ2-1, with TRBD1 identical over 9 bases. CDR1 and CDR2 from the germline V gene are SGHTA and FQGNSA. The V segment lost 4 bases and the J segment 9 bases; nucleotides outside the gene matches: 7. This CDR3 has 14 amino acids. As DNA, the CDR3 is TGTGCCAGCAGCTGGAGACAGGGGGTAGGTGAGCAGTTCTTC. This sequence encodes CASSWRQGVGEQFF.

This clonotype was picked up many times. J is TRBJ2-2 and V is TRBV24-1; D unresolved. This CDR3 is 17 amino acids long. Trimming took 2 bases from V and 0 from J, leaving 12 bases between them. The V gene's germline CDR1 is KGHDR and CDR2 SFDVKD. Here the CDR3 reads CATSDSRAGPNTGELFF. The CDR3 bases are TGTGCCACCAGTGATTCTAGGGCCGGTCCGAACACCGGGGAGCTGTTTTTT.

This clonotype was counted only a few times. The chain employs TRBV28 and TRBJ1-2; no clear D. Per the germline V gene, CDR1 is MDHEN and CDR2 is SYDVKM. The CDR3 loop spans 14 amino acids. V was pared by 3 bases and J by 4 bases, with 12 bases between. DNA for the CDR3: TGTGCCAGCAGTTTTCAAGGGTACGGCTATGGCTACACCTTC. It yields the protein CASSFQGYGYGYTF.

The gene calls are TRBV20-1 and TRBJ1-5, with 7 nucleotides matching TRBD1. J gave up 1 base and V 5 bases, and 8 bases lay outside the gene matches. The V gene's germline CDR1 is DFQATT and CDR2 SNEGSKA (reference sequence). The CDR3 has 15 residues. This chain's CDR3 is CSAYQGEGSNQPQHF. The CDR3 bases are TGCAGTGCTTACCAGGGGGAAGGGAGCAATCAGCCCCAGCATTTT.

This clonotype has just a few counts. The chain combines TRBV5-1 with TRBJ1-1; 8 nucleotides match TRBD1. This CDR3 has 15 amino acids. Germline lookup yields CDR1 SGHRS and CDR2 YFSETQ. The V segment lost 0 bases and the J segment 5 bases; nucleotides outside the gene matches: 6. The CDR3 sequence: CASSLEQGAGTEAFF. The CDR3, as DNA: TGCGCCAGCAGCTTGGAGCAGGGGGCGGGAACTGAAGCTTTCTTT.

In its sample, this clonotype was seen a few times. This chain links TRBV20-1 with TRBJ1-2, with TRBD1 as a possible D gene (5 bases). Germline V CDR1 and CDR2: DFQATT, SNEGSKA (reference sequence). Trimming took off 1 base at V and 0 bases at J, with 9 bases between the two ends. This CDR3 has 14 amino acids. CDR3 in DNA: TGCAGTGCTAGAGGCGGGGGAACTAACTATGGCTACACCTTC. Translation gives CSARGGGTNYGYTF.

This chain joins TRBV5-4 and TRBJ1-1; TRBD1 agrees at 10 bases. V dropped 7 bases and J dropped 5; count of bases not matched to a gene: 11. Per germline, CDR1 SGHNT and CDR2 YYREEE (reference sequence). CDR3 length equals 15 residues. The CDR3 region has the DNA TGTGCCAGCCAGAATAGCCGGGACAGGGGAACTGAAGCTTTCTTT. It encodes CASQNSRDRGTEAFF.